The rows below give T cell receptor beta chains drawn from one sample of a study of cytomegalovirus exposure and HLA in healthy donors. Assay used: immunoSEQ multiplex PCR; TCRdb lists only in-frame clones, some missing. This sample has around 190,000 clones, with over 75% found just once. Sequencing was performed on PBMCs. These receptors came from a man aged 55-75 years in good health and CMV-seronegative. CDR3s include the opening cysteine and the closing phenylalanine or tryptophan. Fields, in order: clone size, V gene, D gene, J gene, CDR3 protein, CDR3 DNA. A D gene is named only where the DNA matches it firmly. Not every row has a clone size; where given, it reads once, few, many or a size class.

>.|TRBV4-3|TRBD1|TRBJ2-6
CASSQGTGTVGLTF
TGCGCCAGCAGCCAAGGTACTGGGACAGTCGGGCTGACTTTC
>.|TRBV7-2|.|TRBJ1-1
CASSSWAGNTEAFF
TGTGCCAGCAGCTCCTGGGCAGGGAACACTGAAGCTTTCTTT
>.|TRBV27|.|TRBJ2-2
CASSPRSGNTGELFF
TGTGCCAGCAGTCCAAGAAGCGGAAACACCGGGGAGCTGTTTTTT
>.|TRBV5-4|TRBD2|TRBJ2-3
CASSPRLAGTTTDTQYF
TGTGCCAGCAGCCCGAGACTAGCGGGGACCACCACAGATACGCAGTATTTT
>.|TRBV6-4|TRBD2|TRBJ2-7
CASSTSGGSSYEQYF
TGTGCCAGCAGTACTAGCGGGGGGAGCTCCTACGAGCAGTACTTC
>few|TRBV7-2|TRBD2|TRBJ2-7
CASSPSGSSYEQYF
TGTGCCAGCAGCCCCAGCGGGAGTAGCTACGAGCAGTACTTC
>.|TRBV12-5|TRBD2|TRBJ2-1
CASIPTSGVYNEQFF
TGTGCTAGTATACCGACTAGCGGTGTCTACAATGAGCAGTTCTTC
>few|TRBV4-3|TRBD1|TRBJ2-6
CASSQGTGTGGLTF
TGCGCCAGCAGCCAAGGTACTGGGACAGGCGGGCTGACTTTC
>.|TRBV5-1|.|TRBJ2-3
CASRRGGTDTQYF
TGCGCCAGCCGCAGAGGAGGGACAGATACGCAGTATTTT
>.|TRBV29-1|TRBD1|TRBJ1-2
CSAWTGIGGYTF
TGCAGCGCCTGGACAGGGATAGGTGGCTACACCTTC
>.|TRBV6-6|.|TRBJ2-1
CASGGGKAGEQFF
TGTGCCAGCGGGGGCGGAAAGGCTGGAGAGCAGTTCTTC
>.|TRBV12-2|.|TRBJ2-1
CASRLNEGRNEQFF
TGTGCAAGTCGCTTAAACGAGGGAAGGAATGAGCAGTTCTTC
>.|TRBV5-6|TRBD1|TRBJ1-4
CASSKGFTGGTNEKLFF
TGTGCCAGCAGCAAGGGCTTCACAGGGGGCACTAATGAAAAACTGTTTTTT
>.|TRBV27|.|TRBJ2-3
CASSFHRTDTQYF
TGTGCCAGCAGTTTCCATCGCACAGATACGCAGTATTTT
>.|TRBV9|TRBD2|TRBJ2-1
CASSVGTSSNEQFF
TGTGCCAGCAGCGTAGGGACTAGCAGCAATGAGCAGTTCTTC
>once|TRBV5-6|.|TRBJ1-5
CASSLGQGMGQPQHF
TGTGCCAGCAGCTTGGGGCAGGGAATGGGTCAGCCCCAGCATTTT
>.|TRBV6-6|TRBD2|TRBJ2-5
CASSRTSSVFSETQYF
TGTGCCAGCAGTCGGACTAGCAGCGTCTTCTCGGAGACCCAGTACTTC
>.|TRBV15|.|TRBJ1-5
CATSTGQIGNQPQHF
TGTGCCACCAGCACCGGACAGATAGGTAATCAGCCCCAGCATTTT
>.|TRBV7-2|.|TRBJ2-7
CASSLSPGHLYEQYF
TGTGCCAGCAGCTTGTCACCGGGACACCTCTACGAGCAGTACTTC
>.|TRBV29-1|TRBD2|TRBJ2-1
CSGTSGSSYNEQFF
TGCAGCGGCACTAGCGGGAGCTCCTACAATGAGCAGTTCTTC
>once|TRBV1|.|TRBJ2-3
CTSSQAGQGTTDTQYF
TGCACCAGCAGCCAAGCTGGACAGGGGACCACAGATACGCAGTATTTT
>.|TRBV2|.|TRBJ1-5
CASSVSGGNQPQHF
TGTGCCAGCAGTGTGTCCGGGGGCAATCAGCCCCAGCATTTT